This T cell receptor beta chain comes out of a study of response to subunit inactivated influenza vaccine. Overall study findings and caveats: That few new T cells are recruited by each seasonal influenza vaccination was the authors' suggestion.

TCRdb reprocessed the RT-PCR reads via MiXCR and lists one record per CDR3 protein. Among 450,000 to 600,000 distinct CDR3 sequences, 7.6% were seen once, and the ten largest hold over 10%. V trimming: 7 bases; J trimming: 1 base; junction bases outside the gene matches: 7. The CDR3 runs to 15 residues. The germline V gene encodes CDR1 SGHTA and CDR2 FQGNSA. This clonotype was recorded many times. Its cognate antigen is unknown. The TCR comes from a man aged 45 to 70 who received an inactivated influenza vaccine. Here the sequenced sample was PBMCs from blood, taken less than 30 months after vaccination. The chain joins TRBV7-2 to TRBJ1-1; 9 bases align to TRBD1. In DNA, the CDR3 is TGTGCCAGCATCATCGACAGGGGGAGGAACACTGAAGCTTTCTTT. This translates into CASIIDRGRNTEAFF.